This T cell receptor beta chain was profiled in a study of T-cell memory formation after mild COVID-19. Study in general: TCR clusters were largely donor specific.

TCRdb re-called the 5' RACE reads through MiXCR, storing one row per CDR3 protein. The data show tens of thousands of distinct CDR3 sequences, with roughly 7.2% seen just once and about 1.5% held by the top ten. This CDR3 comprises 14 residues. CDR1 and CDR2 (germline): SGHDT, YYEEEE. Deletions cut 5 bases from V and 3 bases from J, with 9 bases between. The chain has TRBV5-6 and TRBJ2-6, with no clear D. This clonotype originated in a man younger than 35 who had mild COVID-19 (a few samples of this study predate the infection). Cell type and time point are not known. Sample: PBMCs or a T cell subset sorted from them (not recorded which). DNA of the CDR3: TGTGCCAGCAGACGAACTGGTGGGGCCAACGTCCTGACTTTC. Its translation: CASRRTGGANVLTF.